The 12 T cell receptor beta chains below were found in one sample sequenced in a study of a mutant IDH1 vaccine in newly diagnosed glioma. Using immunoSEQ multiplex PCR, the repertoire was profiled, and TCRdb retains in-frame clones only, with some absent. The repertoire holds 15,000 or so clones, around four fifths seen once, with 10% in the top ten. Specified time point: baseline, week 1 (first vaccination visit). Sample treatment: pre-vaccination baseline after standard-of-care therapy. The specimen comprised PBMCs, sampled from a glioma patient treated with radiotherapy, temozolomide or both. Every receptor here comes from a middle-aged man with glioma.

This rearrangement joins TRBV25-1 to TRBJ2-1, with TRBD1 matching 7 bases. The CDR3 sequence is 15 residues long. Trimming took 2 bases from V and 5 from J; bases not matched to a gene: 6. Germline V gene data show CDR1 as MGHDK and CDR2 as SYGVNS. The CDR3 reads CASSEQGQWDNEQFF. The DNA of the CDR3 is TGTGCCAGCAGTGAACAGGGACAGTGGGACAATGAGCAGTTCTTC.

The V and J genes are TRBV19 and TRBJ1-1; perhaps TRBD1 as D (5 bases). Germline V gene data show CDR1 as LNHDA and CDR2 as SQIVND (reference sequence). The CDR3 has 15 amino acids. The germline V and J ends were trimmed by 4 bases and 1 base, with 13 bases remaining between them. CDR3 protein: CASSKGSGQNTEAFF. For the CDR3, the DNA is TGTGCCAGTAGTAAGGGGTCAGGGCAGAACACTGAAGCTTTCTTT.

The table lists this clone with a few counts. The rearrangement uses TRBV6-1 and TRBJ1-1; D remains ambiguous. The CDR3 loop spans 12 amino acids. With 4 bases removed from V and 10 bases from J, the gap between germline ends came to 13 bases. Looked up from germline, CDR1 is MNHNS and CDR2 is SASEGT. The CDR3 protein is CASSALSEGAFF. The CDR3 DNA follows: TGTGCCAGCAGTGCGCTATCCGAGGGAGCTTTCTTT.

The sample holds one count of this clone. V gene TRBV7-2 combines with J gene TRBJ1-5; D gene unclear. V was pared by 5 bases and J by 5 bases, with 16 bases between. The length of the CDR3 is 15 residues. The germline V gene encodes CDR1 SGHTA and CDR2 FQGNSA. The CDR3 region is CASSAQAAVDQPQHF. For the CDR3, the DNA is TGTGCCAGCAGCGCTCAGGCCGCGGTCGATCAGCCCCAGCATTTT.

The chain carries TRBV7-9 and TRBJ1-4, with D unclear. CDR3 length: 15 amino acids. Germline CDR1 is SEHNR and CDR2 is FQNEAQ (reference sequence). The V and J ends lost 2 bases and 0 bases respectively, with 7 bases between them. In DNA form, the CDR3 reads TGTGCCAGCAGCTTACTGACTGCAACTAATGAAAAACTGTTTTTT. This gives the protein CASSLLTATNEKLFF.

The chain uses TRBV6-1 and TRBJ2-5; TRBD2 matches 10 bases. Germline assignment: CDR1 MNHNS and CDR2 SASEGT. The CDR3 runs 17 residues. Losses at the gene ends were 1 base for V and 4 bases for J; bases not matched to a gene: 9. This CDR3 reads CASSEGRAGGPVETQYF. CDR3 bases: TGTGCCAGCAGTGAAGGCCGAGCGGGAGGGCCGGTAGAGACCCAGTACTTC.

The V gene is TRBV7-8, the J gene TRBJ1-4; possibly TRBD1 for D (5 bases). Germline V gene sequence: CDR1 SGHVS, CDR2 FQNEAQ. Between the trimmed V and J ends, which lost 0 bases and 6 bases, there was a span of 11 bases. CDR3 size: 15 residues. The CDR3 spells CASSLAGAADEKLFF. CDR3 bases: TGTGCCAGCAGCTTAGCCGGGGCCGCTGATGAAAAACTGTTTTTT.

The chain couples TRBV6-6 to TRBJ1-2; TRBD1 matches 11 bases. The CDR3 loop spans 15 amino acids. Germline V gene data show CDR1 as MNHNY and CDR2 as SVGAGI (reference sequence). The J segment lost 7 bases and the V segment lost 0 bases, leaving 4 bases of the junction unmatched. DNA of the CDR3: TGTGCCAGCAGTTACTCGAGGACAGGGGGCGCTGGCTACACCTTC. It translates to CASSYSRTGGAGYTF.

This rearrangement joins TRBV7-2 to TRBJ2-4, with 9 bases identical to TRBD1. V lost 3 bases, J lost 5 bases, and 8 bases stayed unmatched. Germline CDR1 SGHTA, CDR2 FQGNSA. The CDR3 consists of 16 residues. In DNA form, the CDR3 reads TGTGCCAGCAGCTTGGGGACAGGGTACCCCCAAAACATTCAGTACTTC. This translates into CASSLGTGYPQNIQYF.

The chain employs TRBV4-3 and TRBJ2-3; D remains unclear. The CDR3 consists of 14 residues. Germline CDR1 is LGHNA and CDR2 is YSLEER. V lost 0 bases and J 5 bases, leaving 9 bases between the germline ends. The CDR3 bases are TGCGCCAGCAGCCAAGATACCTGGGGAGATACGCAGTATTTT. Translation: CASSQDTWGDTQYF.

This chain connects TRBV28 to TRBJ2-1; 12 bases map to TRBD2. This CDR3 region has 15 residues. After removal of 9 bases from V and 9 bases from J, the junction contained 12 bases not matched to a gene. Germline assignment: CDR1 MDHEN and CDR2 SYDVKM. The CDR3 is CASTTSGRFQGEQFF. As DNA, the CDR3 is TGTGCCAGTACAACTAGCGGGAGGTTTCAGGGTGAGCAGTTCTTC.

The rearrangement uses TRBV7-8 and TRBJ1-4, with D unresolved. Germline V gene sequence: CDR1 SGHVS, CDR2 FQNEAQ. Trimming took off 5 bases at V and 0 bases at J, with 7 bases between the two ends. The CDR3 runs 14 residues. CDR3 protein: CASSHSTTNEKLFF. The CDR3, as DNA: TGTGCCAGCAGCCACAGCACAACTAATGAAAAACTGTTTTTT.